These 24 T cell receptor beta chains were sequenced from one sample in a study of beta chain features in type 1 diabetes. Study results and limitations: The study found moderately but significantly shorter TCRB CDR3s in all four CD4+ subsets of Type 1 diabetes patients.

The antigens for these receptors are not known. Every isolated RNA sample was fully reverse transcribed, so sequencing captured expressed TCRB transcripts. Profiling relied on immunoSEQ multiplex PCR, and the TCRdb table lists in-frame clones only, not all of them. The repertoire holds about 300,000 clones, 13% seen once, with nearly 0.015% in the top ten. Sequenced sample: naive CD4+ T cells from blood. The receptors come from a woman between 18 and 29 years old with type 1 diabetes.

This clone was detected a few times. The junction shows a germline mismatch at one end, possibly a read error. This rearrangement joins TRBV2 to TRBJ2-4; TRBD2 might be the D (5 bases). The CDR3 is 14 residues long. Germline CDR1 is SNHLY and CDR2 is FYNNEI. The CDR3, as DNA: TGTGCCAGCAGTGAATCTGTGGGAGCCCCGCCCAATTTCTTC. Translation: CASSESVGAPPNFF.

This clone has a handful of counts. The chain combines TRBV29-1 with TRBJ2-3; 8 bases fit TRBD2. This CDR3 contains 16 residues. The germline gives CDR1 SQVTM, CDR2 ANQGSEA. V was clipped by 4 bases and J by 6 bases; unmatched bases: 15. As DNA, the CDR3 is TGCAGCGTTGCCCCCCGACTAGCGAAAACTCGGGATACGCAGTATTTT. Translation gives CSVAPRLAKTRDTQYF.

In its sample, this clone was seen a few times. This chain connects TRBV2 to TRBJ2-2; 8 bases are a match to TRBD2. Trimming cost V 6 bases and J 4 bases; bases outside gene matches: 4. The germline gives CDR1 SNHLY, CDR2 FYNNEI. The CDR3 totals 14 residues. CDR3 DNA sequence: TGTGCCAGCAGCGGGAGGGCGCCCACCGGGGAGCTGTTTTTT. It specifies CASSGRAPTGELFF. Based on the CDR3 plus reference TRBV2 and TRBJ2-2, the full variable domain is EPEVTQTPSHQVTQMGQEVILRCVPISNHLYFYWYRQILGQKVEFLVSFYNNEISEKSEIFDDQFSVERPDGSNFTLKIRSTKLEDSAMYFCASSGRAPTGELFFGEGSRLTVL.

This clone was counted between two and nine times. V usage is TRBV19 and J usage is TRBJ1-5, with 7 bases matching TRBD1. J gave up 6 bases and V 10 bases, and 6 bases lay outside the gene matches. This CDR3 region has 12 residues. CDR1 and CDR2 (germline): LNHDA, SQIVND (reference sequence). CDR3 in amino acids: CAIGGGGQPQHF. CDR3 nucleotide sequence: TGTGCCATAGGGGGCGGCGGTCAGCCCCAGCATTTT. Looking up the rest from reference TRBV19 and TRBJ1-5 gives the full variable domain: DGGITQSPKYLFRKEGQNVTLSCEQNLNHDAMYWYRQDPGQGLRLIYYSQIVNDFQKGDIAEGYSVSREKKESFPLTVTSAQKNPTAFYLCAIGGGGQPQHFGDGTRLSIL.

The sample holds a few counts of this clone. The genes are TRBV6-6 and TRBJ1-5, with D possibly TRBD1 on 5 matching bases. The CDR3 consists of 14 residues. Trimming shortened V by 1 base and J by 6 bases, and 10 bases separated the two germline ends. In germline, CDR1 is MNHNY, CDR2 SVGAGI (reference sequence). CDR3 sequence: CASSYFGGSQPQHF. The CDR3 DNA is TGTGCCAGCAGTTACTTTGGGGGGAGTCAGCCCCAGCATTTT.

The chain has TRBV7-2 and TRBJ2-5; the match to TRBD2 covers 11 bases. The CDR3 loop spans 16 amino acids. CDR1 and CDR2 (germline): SGHTA, FQGNSA. Unmatched junction bases numbered 9, after V lost 5 bases and J lost 4 bases. CDR3 DNA: TGTGCCAGCAGCCGCACTAGCGGGAGCTTGCTAGAGACCCAGTACTTC. The encoded protein is CASSRTSGSLLETQYF.

This clone was observed a handful of times. V gene TRBV30 combines with J gene TRBJ1-3, with D unclear. Trimming stripped 0 bases from V and 4 bases from J, with 10 bases between. The CDR3 runs to 14 residues. CDR1 GTSNPN and CDR2 SVGIG come from the germline V gene (reference sequence). CDR3 DNA sequence: TGTGCCTGGAGTGTACTCCGTCGGGGAAACACCATATATTTT. Translation: CAWSVLRRGNTIYF.

This clone was counted only a few times. The chain recombines TRBV4-3 with TRBJ1-2; a weak D match, TRBD1 (6 bases). This CDR3 contains 13 residues. Looked up from germline, CDR1 is LGHNA and CDR2 is YSLEER. V lost 3 bases and J lost 4, with 9 bases in between. CDR3 sequence: CASSQDSFYGYTF. The CDR3 region has the DNA TGCGCCAGCAGCCAGGACAGCTTCTATGGCTACACCTTC.

This clone appeared a few times. The sample has other DNA sequences that encode this CDR3 too. The gene calls are TRBV5-1 and TRBJ1-2; 7 nucleotides match TRBD1. Germline V gene data show CDR1 as SGHRS and CDR2 as YFSETQ. V shed 2 bases and J 8 bases; nucleotides not matched to a gene: 6. The CDR3 has 13 amino acids. CDR3: CASSFDRAGGYTF. The CDR3 bases are TGCGCCAGCAGCTTTGACAGGGCTGGAGGCTACACCTTC. Together with reference TRBV5-1 and TRBJ1-2, the CDR3 gives the full variable domain: KAGVTQTPRYLIKTRGQQVTLSCSPISGHRSVSWYQQTPGQGLQFLFEYFSETQRNKGNFPGRFSGRQFSNSRSEMNVSTLELGDSALYLCASSFDRAGGYTFGSGTRLTVV.

This clone was observed once. This chain uses TRBV4-1 with TRBJ2-1, with 9 bases that match TRBD2. The ends lost 3 bases at V and 7 bases at J; junction bases unmatched: 22. CDR3 size: 20 residues. CDR1 MGHRA and CDR2 YSYEKL come from the germline V gene. The CDR3 DNA is TGCGCCAGCAGCCAGCCTGGCCTGAGAGTGCGGGAGGGCCCCCCTAATGAGCAGTTCTTC. Its translation is CASSQPGLRVREGPPNEQFF.

This clone was picked up a small number of times. The chain links TRBV6-6 to TRBJ2-7, with TRBD2 as a possible D gene (6 bases). The CDR3 consists of 13 residues. With 6 bases removed from V and 4 bases from J, the gap between germline ends came to 13 bases. Germline V gives CDR1 MNHNY, CDR2 SVGAGI (reference sequence). The CDR3 spells CASSLDYPYEQYF. The CDR3 coding sequence is TGTGCCAGCAGCTTGGACTACCCGTACGAGCAGTACTTC.

The chain has TRBV27 and TRBJ1-1; the D gene is possibly TRBD1 (5 bases). The CDR3 covers 13 residues. The V gene's germline CDR1 is MNHEY and CDR2 SMNVEV (reference sequence). With 8 bases removed from V and 0 bases from J, the gap between germline ends came to 10 bases. The CDR3 region has the DNA TGTGCCAGCTCAGGGAATATGAACACTGAAGCTTTCTTT. Protein: CASSGNMNTEAFF.

This clone has more than one count but fewer than ten. The chain is built from TRBV5-1 and TRBJ2-2, with 7 bases fitting TRBD1. Germline trimming cut 2 bases from V and 7 bases from J; bases unmatched to any gene: 5. The CDR3 is made up of 14 amino acids. Looked up from germline, CDR1 is SGHRS and CDR2 is YFSETQ. The CDR3 DNA sequence: TGCGCCAGCAGCTTAGACAGGGAACACGGGGAGCTGTTTTTT. This translates into CASSLDREHGELFF.

The CDR3 sequence: CASSPGTGRPNEKLFF. The DNA for the CDR3 is TGTGCCAGCAGCCCAGGGACAGGGAGGCCTAATGAAAAACTGTTTTTT. The chain has TRBV7-9 and TRBJ1-4, with TRBD1 identical over 9 bases. Germline V gene lookup returns CDR1 SEHNR and CDR2 FQNEAQ (reference sequence). After removal of 5 bases from V and 3 bases from J, the junction contained 7 bases not matched to a gene. This CDR3 is 16 amino acids long.

The chain joins TRBV6-5 to TRBJ2-7; 8 positions match TRBD2. This CDR3 comprises 14 residues. CDR1 and CDR2 (germline): MNHEY, SVGAGI. V trimming: 7 bases; J trimming: 5 bases; junction bases outside the gene matches: 10. CDR3 DNA: TGTGCCAGCATTCCCAGCGGGAGTTGGAACGAGCAGTACGTC. It encodes CASIPSGSWNEQYV.

This clone was counted a few times. The chain links TRBV30 to TRBJ1-4; D is undetermined. Germline CDR1 and CDR2: GTSNPN and SVGIG (reference sequence). The CDR3 is 15 amino acids. V gave up 6 bases and J gave up 8 bases, with 22 bases separating them. This CDR3 is CACPGEEGSGEKLFF. CDR3 nucleotide sequence: TGTGCCTGCCCCGGGGAGGAGGGCTCGGGGGAAAAACTGTTTTTT.

The chain uses TRBV25-1 and TRBJ1-2; D gene ambiguous. This CDR3 spans 14 amino acids. Germline loops: CDR1 MGHDK, CDR2 SYGVNS. The ends were cut back, 6 bases at V and 7 bases at J, with 18 bases in the middle. The CDR3 loop reads CASSRDSPTFGYTF. CDR3 sequence (DNA): TGTGCCAGCAGCCGAGACTCACCAACCTTTGGCTACACCTTC.

The chain couples TRBV10-3 to TRBJ2-5; weak D call: TRBD1 (6 bases). The ends were cut back, 7 bases at V and 2 bases at J, with 11 bases in the middle. The CDR3 totals 13 residues. CDR1 and CDR2 from the germline V gene are ENHRY and SYGVKD. CDR3 sequence (DNA): TGTGCCATCACCCGGACAGAACAAGAGACCCAGTACTTC. This sequence encodes CAITRTEQETQYF.

The chain has TRBV7-6 and TRBJ2-2; 9 positions match TRBD2. V lost 4 bases and J lost 3; bases outside the gene matches: 3. The V gene's germline CDR1 is SGHVS and CDR2 FNYEAQ. The CDR3 spans 15 residues. CDR3 DNA sequence: TGTGCCAGCAGCTCACTAGCGGGCCACACCGGGGAGCTGTTTTTT. Translated: CASSSLAGHTGELFF.

This clone was counted a few times. This rearrangement joins TRBV7-2 to TRBJ1-5; maybe TRBD1 (5 bases). Germline V gene sequence: CDR1 SGHTA, CDR2 FQGNSA. Trimming left V 5 bases short and J 4 bases short, with 15 bases between. This CDR3 is built from 15 residues. CDR3 sequence reads: CASSDTWGGNQPQHF. CDR3 in DNA: TGTGCCAGCAGCGACACCTGGGGGGGGAATCAGCCCCAGCATTTT.

V is TRBV9 and J is TRBJ1-1; D not certain. This CDR3 is built from 13 residues. Trimming took 0 bases from V and 5 from J, leaving 8 bases between them. Germline V gene sequence: CDR1 SGDLS, CDR2 YYNGEE. CDR3 protein: CASSVDPETEAFF. The CDR3 region has the DNA TGTGCCAGCAGCGTAGACCCCGAGACTGAAGCTTTCTTT.

V gene TRBV6-6 combines with J gene TRBJ1-1; 9 nucleotides align to TRBD1. In germline, CDR1 is MNHNY, CDR2 SVGAGI (reference sequence). V shed 5 bases, J shed 3 bases, and the junction held 4 bases outside the gene matches. This CDR3 spans 14 amino acids. The CDR3 nucleotides read TGTGCCAGCAGTCGAGGACAGGGGTACACTGAAGCTTTCTTT. It is translated as CASSRGQGYTEAFF.

The rearrangement joins TRBV19 to TRBJ2-5; 8 nucleotides agree with TRBD1. The V and J ends lost 1 base and 5 bases, in that order; junction bases with no gene match: 9. The germline V gene encodes CDR1 LNHDA and CDR2 SQIVND (reference sequence). CDR3 length: 16 amino acids. The CDR3 coding sequence is TGTGCCAGTAGTATAGGCTTGGACAGGGACACGGAGACCCAGTACTTC. Translating it yields CASSIGLDRDTETQYF.

A word on this clone: The sample holds other DNA sequences that translate to the same CDR3. This chain links TRBV18 with TRBJ1-5; TRBD1 matches 7 bases. The V gene's germline CDR1 is KGHSH and CDR2 LQKENI. Trimming cost V 3 bases and J 3 bases; bases outside gene matches: 2. The CDR3 loop spans 14 amino acids. The CDR3 region is CASSPGTDNQPQHF. The CDR3, as DNA: TGTGCCAGCTCACCGGGGACAGACAATCAGCCCCAGCATTTT.